These 24 T cell receptor beta chains share one sample of origin, sequenced in a study of identical twins. MiXCR was run by TCRdb on the 5' RACE reads, yielding one entry per CDR3 protein. The sample includes about 890,000 distinct CDR3 sequences, 9% to 15% seen only once; the top ten take around 1.6%. This same sample was also part of a study on yellow fever vaccine responses in identical twins.

The material sequenced was PBMCs. The origin of the receptors is a woman aged 18-35 years in good health.

The chain couples TRBV7-8 to TRBJ2-3; TRBD2 is a possible D gene (6 bases). CDR1 is SGHVS, CDR2 FQNEAQ, per germline. Deletions cut 3 bases from V and 2 bases from J, with 12 bases between. CDR3 size: 15 residues. The CDR3 protein is CASSLGDFPTDTQYF. In nucleotides, the CDR3 is TGTGCCAGCAGCTTGGGGGACTTTCCCACAGATACGCAGTATTTT.

This clonotype came up a few times. V usage is TRBV10-3 and J usage is TRBJ2-3; 15 nucleotides align to TRBD2. Trimming cost V 2 bases and J 9 bases; bases outside gene matches: 3. The V gene's germline CDR1 is ENHRY and CDR2 SYGVKD. The CDR3 has 15 residues. This CDR3 reads CAISERTSGRDTQYF. The CDR3 DNA sequence: TGTGCCATCAGTGAGAGGACTAGCGGGAGGGACACGCAGTATTTT.

In this sample, this clonotype turned up a few times. The chain recombines TRBV6-1 with TRBJ1-5; D is unresolved. CDR3 size: 17 residues. Germline V gene sequence: CDR1 MNHNS, CDR2 SASEGT. The germline V and J ends were trimmed by 1 base and 3 bases, with 16 bases remaining between them. DNA of the CDR3: TGTGCCAGCAGTGAAGACCTACGTTGGGCCTACAATCAGCCCCAGCATTTT. Translation gives CASSEDLRWAYNQPQHF.

Only a few counts were recorded for this clonotype. This chain links TRBV12-3 or TRBV12-4 with TRBJ1-5; D not certain. V dropped 0 bases and J dropped 0 bases, with 9 bases sitting between them. The CDR3 spans 16 residues. CDR3 region: CASSLALGYSNQPQHF. The DNA of the CDR3 is TGTGCCAGCAGTTTAGCCCTGGGGTATAGCAATCAGCCCCAGCATTTT.

This clonotype appeared many times. CDR3 bases: TGCGCCAGCAGCCAAGATCCCACAGGGGTAGGGGAAGAGACCCAGTACTTC. This codes for CASSQDPTGVGEETQYF. The chain links TRBV4-1 to TRBJ2-5, with 7 bases lining up with TRBD1. This CDR3 has 17 residues. The germline V gene has CDR1 MGHRA and CDR2 YSYEKL. J was trimmed by 3 bases and V by 0 bases; bases with no gene match: 10.

This rearrangement joins TRBV25-1 to TRBJ2-1; a possible D gene is TRBD1 (6 bases). CDR1 and CDR2 (germline): MGHDK, SYGVNS. V shed 4 bases and J shed 7 bases, with 20 bases lying between them. The CDR3 runs 16 residues. The CDR3 nucleotides read TGTGCCAGCAGTGGTGAGCAGGGGAATCTCCGGAATGAGCAGTTCTTC. Translated: CASSGEQGNLRNEQFF.

The chain recombines TRBV12-3 or TRBV12-4 with TRBJ1-1; D not resolved. CDR3 length: 13 amino acids. With 7 bases removed from V and 1 base from J, the gap between germline ends came to 10 bases. The CDR3 sequence is CASTRAGNTEAFF. The CDR3 region has the DNA TGTGCCAGCACCCGGGCGGGGAACACTGAAGCTTTCTTT.

This clonotype was found a few times. The chain combines TRBV14 with TRBJ2-1; D is unresolved. The germline CDR1 and CDR2 sequences are SGHDN and FVKESK. The CDR3 is 15 amino acids. The ends were cut back, 2 bases at V and 9 bases at J, with 17 bases in the middle. For the CDR3, the DNA is TGTGCCAGCAGCCAAAATGCTAATGGCTTCGGTGAGCAGTTCTTC. Amino acid sequence: CASSQNANGFGEQFF. The complete variable domain, with remaining parts taken from reference TRBV14 and TRBJ2-1, reads EAGVTQFPSHSVIEKGQTVTLRCDPISGHDNLYWYRRVMGKEIKFLLHFVKESKQDESGMPNNRFLAERTGGTYSTLKVQPAELEDSGVYFCASSQNANGFGEQFFGPGTRLTVL.

This chain's CDR3 is CASSVDFSAGNQPQHF. DNA of the CDR3: TGTGCCAGCAGTGTTGACTTTTCAGCGGGCAATCAGCCCCAGCATTTT. This chain connects TRBV6-2 or TRBV6-3 to TRBJ1-5; no clear D. Deletions cut 5 bases from V and 2 bases from J, with 16 bases between. Germline V lookup: CDR1 MNHEY, CDR2 SVGEGT. The CDR3 contains 16 residues.

In this sample, this clonotype turned up a few times. V gene TRBV19 combines with J gene TRBJ2-3; tentatively, D is TRBD1 (6 bases). Trimming shortened V by 6 bases and J by 3 bases, and 19 bases separated the two germline ends. Looked up from germline, CDR1 is LNHDA and CDR2 is SQIVND (reference sequence). The CDR3 covers 16 residues. DNA of the CDR3: TGTGCCAGTAGCCAACTACAGGGATTAGCGACAGATACGCAGTATTTT. Translating it yields CASSQLQGLATDTQYF.

In its sample, this clonotype was seen a few times. The chain uses TRBV7-3 and TRBJ2-1; 13 nucleotides match TRBD2. The junction had 15 bases not matched to a gene; V was cut back by 3 bases and J by 1 base. Germline V gene lookup returns CDR1 SGHTA and CDR2 FQGTGA. The CDR3 length is 21 residues. CDR3 DNA: TGTGCCAGCAGCTTCACCTCTCCTTGGACTAGCGGGAGAAGGTCCTACAATGAGCAGTTCTTC. Its protein product is CASSFTSPWTSGRRSYNEQFF.

Many counts were recorded for this clonotype. The rearrangement links TRBV4-1 to TRBJ2-3; no clear D gene. The germline V and J ends were trimmed by 1 base and 3 bases, with 8 bases remaining between them. This CDR3 has 14 residues. Germline CDR1 reads MGHRA; CDR2 reads YSYEKL. The CDR3 protein is CASSQGTVTDTQYF. For the CDR3, the DNA is TGCGCCAGCAGCCAAGGGACGGTAACAGATACGCAGTATTTT.

The J gene is TRBJ2-7, the V gene TRBV10-3, with D perhaps TRBD1 (6 bases). V lost 1 base and J lost 5, with 9 bases in between. The germline gives CDR1 ENHRY, CDR2 SYGVKD. The CDR3 runs 13 residues. In nucleotides, the CDR3 is TGTGCCATCAGTGAGTTAGGGGGTAACGAGCAGTACGTC. This codes for CAISELGGNEQYV.

J is TRBJ2-1 and V is TRBV20-1; D is uncertain. CDR3 length equals 11 residues. Trimming removed 2 bases from V and 6 bases from J, with 5 bases in between. Germline lookup yields CDR1 DFQATT and CDR2 SNEGSKA (reference sequence). Here the CDR3 DNA reads TGCAGTGCTAGACCCATCAATGAGCAGTTCTTC. The encoded protein is CSARPINEQFF.

The V and J genes are TRBV24-1 and TRBJ2-3; 12 bases fit TRBD1. This CDR3 region has 18 residues. Germline-derived CDR1 and CDR2 are KGHDR and SFDVKD. Trimming at V came to 5 bases and at J to 2 bases, leaving 10 bases not matched to a gene. CDR3 loop: CATSVTQGQGAPTDTQYF. DNA for the CDR3: TGTGCCACCAGTGTGACCCAGGGACAGGGGGCGCCCACAGATACGCAGTATTTT.

This clonotype showed up many times. J is TRBJ2-2 and V is TRBV10-2, with 8 nucleotides matching TRBD1. The CDR3 spans 16 residues. Per germline, CDR1 WSHSY and CDR2 SAAADI. After removal of 6 bases from V and 0 bases from J, the junction contained 6 bases not matched to a gene. The CDR3 spells CASSGQGAPNTGELFF. The CDR3 DNA sequence: TGCGCCAGCAGCGGACAGGGCGCCCCGAACACCGGGGAGCTGTTTTTT.

This clonotype was seen a few times. The chain carries TRBV6-5 and TRBJ1-1; D possibly corresponds to TRBD1 (5 bases). Germline CDR1 reads MNHEY; CDR2 reads SVGAGI. V dropped 0 bases and J dropped 5 bases, with 10 bases sitting between them. The CDR3 runs 14 residues. CDR3 nucleotides: TGTGCCAGCAGTTACTCGGCAGGGATGACTGAAGCTTTCTTT. It translates to CASSYSAGMTEAFF.

This clonotype was seen a handful of times. The chain is built from TRBV29-1 and TRBJ1-3; D possibly corresponds to TRBD1 (6 bases). V gave up 4 bases and J gave up 0 bases, with 10 bases separating them. Germline V gene sequence: CDR1 SQVTM, CDR2 ANQGSEA. The CDR3 loop spans 14 amino acids. Here the CDR3 reads CSVVIGGSGNTIYF. CDR3 nucleotides: TGCAGCGTTGTTATAGGGGGCTCTGGAAACACCATATATTTT.

Here the CDR3 DNA reads TGCGCCAGCAGCCAAGGTCGAGCGGGAGTAAGGGAGACCCAGTACTTC. Its protein is CASSQGRAGVRETQYF. The chain carries TRBV4-1 and TRBJ2-5; 8 bases fit TRBD2. The germline CDR1 and CDR2 sequences are MGHRA and YSYEKL. The CDR3 length is 16 residues. V was clipped by 1 base and J by 5 bases; unmatched bases: 9.

This clonotype appeared a few times. The chain couples TRBV20-1 to TRBJ2-6; 10 bases fit TRBD1. V shed 5 bases and J 3 bases; nucleotides not matched to a gene: 10. This CDR3 comprises 17 residues. The V gene's germline CDR1 is DFQATT and CDR2 SNEGSKA (reference sequence). The CDR3: CSAPSRDRGFGANVLTF. CDR3 in DNA: TGCAGTGCTCCTTCCCGGGACAGGGGTTTTGGGGCCAACGTCCTGACTTTC.

This clonotype has a handful of counts. The chain employs TRBV20-1 and TRBJ2-1; TRBD1 aligns across 7 bases. The CDR3 length is 13 residues. The germline CDR1 and CDR2 sequences are DFQATT and SNEGSKA (reference sequence). The V segment lost 3 bases and the J segment 3 bases; nucleotides outside the gene matches: 2. In DNA form, the CDR3 reads TGCAGTGCTAGCCGGGACAGCTACAATGAGCAGTTCTTC. This codes for CSASRDSYNEQFF.

The table lists this clonotype with a few counts. The chain employs TRBV3-1 and TRBJ2-1; D remains unclear. The CDR3 covers 16 residues. Per germline, CDR1 LGHDT and CDR2 YNNKEL (reference sequence). V lost 1 base, J lost 0 bases, and 10 bases lay in between. CDR3 coding DNA: TGTGCCAGCAGCCAAGGGCTTCCCGGCTCCTACAATGAGCAGTTCTTC. It encodes CASSQGLPGSYNEQFF.

The table lists this clonotype with a few counts. V usage is TRBV20-1 and J usage is TRBJ2-1; perhaps TRBD2 as D (5 bases). CDR3 size: 12 residues. Germline CDR1 reads DFQATT; CDR2 reads SNEGSKA (reference sequence). The ends were cut back, 6 bases at V and 5 bases at J, with 11 bases in the middle. CDR3 residues: CSARGLDNEQFF. CDR3 DNA sequence: TGCAGTGCCCGAGGGTTAGACAATGAGCAGTTCTTC.

This clonotype appeared a few times. This chain links TRBV6-5 with TRBJ1-5, with 8 bases aligning to TRBD1. The CDR3 runs 16 residues. The J segment lost 4 bases and the V segment lost 4 bases, leaving 9 bases of the junction unmatched. Per the germline V gene, CDR1 is MNHEY and CDR2 is SVGAGI. CDR3 in amino acids: CASSSAGQGVNQPQHF. CDR3 bases: TGTGCCAGCAGTTCGGCCGGACAGGGAGTTAATCAGCCCCAGCATTTT.